This T cell receptor beta chain is drawn from a study of T-cell reconstitution after alpha-beta-depleted transplantation in children. Study-wide results and caveats: Fresh T-cell production supplied most of the T-cell counts and diversity seen one year after transplant.

Preparation of the TCRbeta library was carried out with unique molecular identifiers. TCRdb processed the PCR reads anew with MiXCR; each CDR3 protein has one entry. The data hold hundreds of thousands of distinct CDR3 sequences, with about 16% observed a single time. Worth noting for this clonotype: Its cognate antigen is unknown.

CDR1 MNHNS and CDR2 SASEGT come from the germline V gene. Trimming removed 4 bases from V and 2 bases from J, with 17 bases in between. The CDR3 is 16 amino acids. The sample here was PBMCs, mostly from graft donor cells, taken 360 days after TCRalphabeta/CD19-depleted stem cell transplant. This chain joins TRBV6-1 and TRBJ1-2; a possible D gene is TRBD1 (6 bases). This TCR was sampled from a male patient between 2 and 15 years old who had a stem cell transplant for acute lymphoblastic leukemia, so the T cells may come from the graft donor. The CDR3 coding sequence is TGTGCCAGCAGTGGGCGGGGAGCAGGGGACAACTATGGCTACACCTTC. The encoded protein is CASSGRGAGDNYGYTF.